These 6 T cell receptor beta chains were sequenced from one sample in a study of cytomegalovirus exposure and HLA in healthy donors. A multiplex PCR was run with 60 Vbeta primers and 13 Jbeta primers. Clones were read by immunoSEQ multiplex PCR, and TCRdb kept only the in-frame ones, dropping some. The sample includes approximately 150,000 clones, about 64% of them seen just once. Sequencing was carried out using PBMCs. Receptors were obtained from a young woman in good health and CMV-seropositive.

Only one count was recorded for this clone. The chain is built from TRBV7-2 and TRBJ2-1; the match to TRBD2 covers 14 bases. The CDR3 covers 17 residues. V shed 5 bases and J 8 bases; nucleotides not matched to a gene: 11. Germline V gene sequence: CDR1 SGHTA, CDR2 FQGNSA. Written as DNA, the CDR3 is TGTGCCAGCAGCCCCCTCCTGGGACTAGCGGGGGTGGATGAGCAGTTCTTC. Translated, it gives CASSPLLGLAGVDEQFF.

The V call is TRBV4-1, the J call TRBJ2-4; the match to TRBD1 covers 8 bases. Per germline, CDR1 MGHRA and CDR2 YSYEKL. The V and J ends lost 3 bases and 10 bases, in that order; junction bases with no gene match: 11. The length of the CDR3 is 15 residues. CDR3 residues: CASSHRQGARWIQYF. CDR3 in DNA: TGCGCCAGCAGCCACAGGCAGGGGGCTAGGTGGATTCAGTACTTC.

V is TRBV21-1 and J is TRBJ2-3; TRBD1 reflects the table's D call only, with no check against the DNA. TRBV21-1 is a known pseudogene. The CDR3 is 19 residues long. This CDR3 reads CASSKVPGQGRVGTDTQYF. DNA of the CDR3: TGTGCCAGCAGCAAAGTTCCAGGGCAGGGTAGGGTTGGCACAGATACGCAGTATTTT.

This clone occurred a few times. The rearrangement joins TRBV7-9 to TRBJ2-3, with a tentative D call TRBD2 (5 bases). CDR3 length equals 16 residues. From germline, CDR1 is SEHNR and CDR2 FQNEAQ (reference sequence). The V and J ends lost 5 bases and 2 bases respectively, with 17 bases between them. The CDR3 sequence is CASSPSLAFTTDTQYF. The CDR3, as DNA: TGTGCCAGCAGCCCCTCCCTAGCCTTTACCACAGATACGCAGTATTTT.

The chain recombines TRBV5-1 with TRBJ1-1; D is possibly TRBD1 (5 bases). V lost 1 base to trimming and J lost 2 bases, with 15 bases between them. The CDR3 has 16 amino acids. Germline V gives CDR1 SGHRS, CDR2 YFSETQ. The DNA for the CDR3 is TGCGCCAGCAGCTTGTTCTCAGGGCTTTCCAACACTGAAGCTTTCTTT. Translation: CASSLFSGLSNTEAFF.

The J gene is TRBJ2-1, the V gene TRBV11-2, with 8 bases aligning to TRBD1. The junction had 7 bases not matched to a gene; V was cut back by 5 bases and J by 7 bases. The CDR3 runs 14 residues. Germline lookup yields CDR1 SGHAT and CDR2 FQNNGV. The CDR3 protein is CASSLGQGTNEQFF. The CDR3 DNA reads TGTGCCAGCAGCCTTGGACAGGGCACTAATGAGCAGTTCTTC.